Following are 4 T cell receptor beta chains from one sample sequenced in a study of Graves' ophthalmopathy and Graves' hyperthyroidism. Amplified material comprised TCR beta CDR3 regions derived from RNA transcripts. HTBI primers primed a first-round RT-PCR, and a second-round multiplex PCR followed. One entry per CDR3 protein results from TCRdb running MiXCR on the multiplex PCR reads. The table lists a few hundred thousand distinct CDR3 sequences, about 18% of them singletons. The sequenced sample was peripheral blood. The receptors were gathered from an adult woman with stable Graves' hyperthyroidism.

This clonotype has ten or more counts. The chain uses TRBV12-3 or TRBV12-4 and TRBJ1-5; D is perhaps TRBD1 (5 bases). V lost 3 bases and J 7 bases, leaving 10 bases between the germline ends. This CDR3 is 13 amino acids long. The CDR3 region has the DNA TGTGCCAGCAGTTTTTCCCAGGGACAGCCCCAGCATTTT. Translated: CASSFSQGQPQHF.

The gene calls are TRBV6-1 and TRBJ2-4; possibly TRBD2 for D (5 bases). Deletions cut 1 base from V and 0 bases from J, with 10 bases between. This CDR3 has 16 residues. From germline, CDR1 is MNHNS and CDR2 SASEGT. CDR3 in DNA: TGTGCCAGCAGTGAAGAAGATGGAGGAGCCAAAAACATTCAGTACTTC. Encoded protein: CASSEEDGGAKNIQYF.

This clonotype was recorded many times. The chain recombines TRBV6-5 with TRBJ2-5; 8 bases map to TRBD2. CDR1 and CDR2 (germline): MNHEY, SVGAGI. With V trimmed by 2 bases and J by 4 bases, 9 bases remained unmatched. This CDR3 is 16 amino acids long. DNA of the CDR3: TGTGCCAGCAGTTACACTAGCGGCTCTCGACGAGAGACCCAGTACTTC. This translates into CASSYTSGSRRETQYF.

This clonotype was seen repeatedly, ten times or more. The chain has TRBV28 and TRBJ1-1; 7 bases match TRBD1. V lost 6 bases, J lost 4 bases, and 11 bases stayed unmatched. This CDR3 is 15 amino acids long. Germline-derived CDR1 and CDR2 are MDHEN and SYDVKM. This CDR3 is CASRNRQGLGTEAFF. The CDR3 DNA reads as TGTGCCAGCAGAAACCGACAGGGTCTGGGCACTGAAGCTTTCTTT.